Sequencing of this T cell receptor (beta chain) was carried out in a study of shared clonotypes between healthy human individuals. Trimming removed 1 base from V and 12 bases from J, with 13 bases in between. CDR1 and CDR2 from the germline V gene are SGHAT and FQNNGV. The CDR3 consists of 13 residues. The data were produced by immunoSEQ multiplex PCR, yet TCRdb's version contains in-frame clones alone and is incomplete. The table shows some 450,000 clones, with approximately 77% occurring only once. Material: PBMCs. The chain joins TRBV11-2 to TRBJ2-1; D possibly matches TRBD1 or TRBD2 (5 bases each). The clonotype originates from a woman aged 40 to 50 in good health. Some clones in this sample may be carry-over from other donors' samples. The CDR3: CASSLAPGRSQFF. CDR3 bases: TGTGCCAGCAGCTTAGCGCCGGGACGCTCGCAGTTCTTC.